Listed here is a single TCR beta chain. Its antigen is currently unknown. Germline and junction disagree at one end, which may indicate a read error. Sequencing was performed with immunoSEQ multiplex PCR; in TCRdb, only in-frame clones are kept and a portion is missing. This sample has around 190,000 clones; 75% to 90% occur once, and the top ten carry roughly 15%. This specimen comes from a study of cytomegalovirus exposure and HLA in healthy donors. The CDR3 is 15 amino acids. Germline V gene lookup returns CDR1 LNHNV and CDR2 YYDKDF (reference sequence). Study-wide points: While the bulk of TCR sequences proved rare, some public TCRs turned up in many donors. The study designated 150 or so TCR beta chains cytomegalovirus-associated.

This clonotype was obtained from a man between 18 and 35 years old in good health and CMV-seropositive. Material: PBMCs. V is TRBV15 and J is TRBJ1-5; tentatively, D is TRBD1 (5 bases). The CDR3 loop reads CATSREGLSNQPQHF. In DNA, the CDR3 is TGTGCCACCAGTAGAGAGGGACTTAGCAATCAGCCCCAGCATTTT.